This record looks at one T cell receptor (beta chain) sequence and its context. Its target is unknown. These data are taken from a study of cytomegalovirus exposure and HLA in healthy donors. About the research overall: A prior analysis found 117 million unique TCR beta sequences from approximately 190 million T cells. Notes on the study in general: A later analysis reported that several of the most significant clusters appeared to be linked to common viral pathogens, among them Epstein-Barr virus. Most observed TCR sequences were rare, whereas some public TCRs were detected in many donors.

Primers for the PCR totalled 60 Vbeta and 13 Jbeta. The assay was immunoSEQ multiplex PCR, and TCRdb's table has in-frame clones only and misses some. The sample lists some 200,000 clones, roughly 79% occurring once. The CDR3 covers 15 residues. Germline CDR1 reads LNHNV; CDR2 reads YYDKDF (reference sequence). Though nominally healthy at sampling, donors likely had unrecorded immune exposures. This chain connects TRBV15 to TRBJ2-5; D tentatively reads TRBD1 or TRBD2 (6 bases each). The end of the DNA fits TRBJ2-7 better, so the J call may be wrong. Sequenced sample: PBMCs. This TCR came from a woman aged 40 to 55 in good health and CMV-seronegative. The CDR3 DNA reads TGTGCCACCAGCCGAGGGGGACTCAACACCTACGAGCAGTACTTC. Translating it yields CATSRGGLNTYEQYF.